This TCR beta chain appears in the sequencing data of a study of neoadjuvant anti-PD-1 for oral cavity cancer. The overall study: Patients mostly received three to four biweekly nivolumab doses at 3 mg/kg before surgery. Around day 43, patients without progression received a fourth nivolumab dose before surgery.

Study findings and constraints: Pretreatment Treg/Th17 ratio correlated inversely with post-treatment tumor clonality.

The CDR3 contains 15 residues. J was trimmed by 4 bases and V by 4 bases; bases with no gene match: 9. CDR1 SGHTA and CDR2 FQGNSA come from the germline V gene. Time point here: after neoadjuvant nivolumab, at surgical resection. Comment on this clone: Its matching antigen is unknown.

Blood libraries mostly used approximately 0.5 ug genomic DNA, six replicates each. Method: immunoSEQ multiplex PCR; TCRdb's copy keeps in-frame clones and lacks some. This sample has about 14,000 clones, with around 70% found just once. The V call is TRBV7-2, the J call TRBJ2-7, with 8 nucleotides matching TRBD1. This sequence originates from a person aged 35 to 85 with oral cavity squamous cell carcinoma. The source was PBMCs, collected after nivolumab (anti-PD-1) treatment. CDR3 amino acids: CASSSGQGGWYEQYF. The DNA of the CDR3 is TGTGCCAGCAGCTCCGGACAGGGTGGGTGGTACGAGCAGTACTTC.